Below are 10 T cell receptor beta chains sequenced from a single sample in a study of type 1 and type 2 diabetes patients. Genomic DNA was the PCR template. Amplification of the beta chain CDR3 used 30 forward and 13 reverse multiplex primers. A single record per CDR3 protein comes from TCRdb applying MiXCR to the multiplex PCR reads. The sample has some 250,000 distinct CDR3 sequences, around 47% seen once; the top ten hold around 15%. Sequencing was done on a sample of peripheral blood mononuclear cells (PBMCs). These receptors all stem from a young man with type 2 diabetes.

A note on this clonotype: A single base separates this from a much larger clone, so it may be a read error. The chain links TRBV2 to TRBJ2-7; D may match TRBD1 or TRBD2 (5 bases each). Germline lookup yields CDR1 SNHLY and CDR2 FYNNEI. With 8 bases removed from V and 2 bases from J, the gap between germline ends came to 13 bases. This CDR3 is 13 amino acids long. CDR3 nucleotides: TGTGCCAGCGGTGGGACGGACGCCTACGAGCAGTACTTC. Translation: CASGGTDAYEQYF.

CDR3 coding DNA: TGCGCCAGCAGCTTGCTAGCGCAGTTGGATACGCAGTATTTT. It translates to CASSLLAQLDTQYF. The rearrangement uses TRBV5-1 and TRBJ2-3, with a possible D match to TRBD2 (6 bases). Trimming shortened V by 1 base and J by 6 bases, and 12 bases separated the two germline ends. This CDR3 is built from 14 residues. Germline values: CDR1 SGHRS, CDR2 YFSETQ.

This chain joins TRBV12-3 or TRBV12-4 and TRBJ1-2; D is ambiguous. V was cut by 6 bases and J by 8 bases, with 16 bases left in between. This CDR3 has 13 amino acids. This CDR3 is CASRGPEAIGYTF. The CDR3 nucleotides read TGTGCCAGCAGAGGCCCAGAAGCAATAGGCTACACCTTC.

This clonotype has a handful of counts. This chain uses TRBV30 with TRBJ1-1; D is unresolved. Germline CDR1 is GTSNPN and CDR2 is SVGIG (reference sequence). The CDR3 has 11 amino acids. The V and J ends lost 5 bases and 1 base respectively, with 5 bases between them. This CDR3 reads CAWVENTEAFF. The CDR3 DNA reads as TGTGCCTGGGTAGAGAACACTGAAGCTTTCTTT.

There are a few counts of this clonotype. The genes are TRBV10-2 and TRBJ1-1; D is possibly TRBD1 (5 bases). Germline CDR1 WSHSY, CDR2 SAAADI. V was cut by 0 bases and J by 5 bases, with 10 bases left in between. The CDR3 length is 14 residues. For the CDR3, the DNA is TGCGCCAGCAGTGAGTCCAGGGTTTGGACTGAAGCTTTCTTT. This sequence encodes CASSESRVWTEAFF.

The rearrangement links TRBV24-1 to TRBJ2-2; the D gene is possibly TRBD1 (6 bases). V gave up 1 base and J gave up 2 bases, with 19 bases separating them. The germline CDR1 and CDR2 sequences are KGHDR and SFDVKD. The length of the CDR3 is 19 residues. CDR3 sequence: CATSDFRGRGSPNTGELFF. As DNA, the CDR3 is TGTGCCACCAGTGATTTTCGGGGCAGGGGCAGCCCTAACACCGGGGAGCTGTTTTTT.

This clonotype showed up just a few times. The V gene is TRBV7-3, the J gene TRBJ2-7; 7 nucleotides align to TRBD1. Trimming at V came to 6 bases and at J to 3 bases, leaving 8 bases not matched to a gene. The CDR3 covers 14 residues. Germline values: CDR1 SGHTA, CDR2 FQGTGA. In DNA form, the CDR3 reads TGTGCCAGCAGTTTTAGGGACAGAAACTACGAGCAGTACTTC. Translated, it gives CASSFRDRNYEQYF. Full variable domain (remainder filled in from reference TRBV7-3 and TRBJ2-7): GAGVSQTPSNKVTEKGKYVELRCDPISGHTALYWYRQSLGQGPEFLIYFQGTGAADDSGLPNDRFFAVRPEGSVSTLKIQRTERGDSAVYLCASSFRDRNYEQYFGPGTRLTVT.

This rearrangement joins TRBV9 to TRBJ1-1, with unresolved D. Trimming took off 1 base at V and 6 bases at J, with 10 bases between the two ends. Germline V gene lookup returns CDR1 SGDLS and CDR2 YYNGEE. This CDR3 has 13 residues. The CDR3 protein is CASSVQGDSEAFF. The CDR3, as DNA: TGTGCCAGCAGCGTACAAGGAGACTCTGAAGCTTTCTTT.

The CDR3 sequence is CASSAQWDALNNEQFF. The CDR3 DNA is TGTGCCAGCAGTGCCCAATGGGACGCCCTGAACAATGAGCAGTTCTTC. This sequence joins TRBV2 and TRBJ2-1; either TRBD1 or TRBD2 may supply D (5 bases each). The CDR3 is made up of 16 amino acids. The germline V gene has CDR1 SNHLY and CDR2 FYNNEI. Deletions cut 4 bases from V and 5 bases from J, with 18 bases between. Combining the CDR3 with reference TRBV2 and TRBJ2-1 gives the whole variable domain EPEVTQTPSHQVTQMGQEVILRCVPISNHLYFYWYRQILGQKVEFLVSFYNNEISEKSEIFDDQFSVERPDGSNFTLKIRSTKLEDSAMYFCASSAQWDALNNEQFFGPGTRLTVL.

The chain employs TRBV4-2 and TRBJ1-1; D is ambiguous. Germline V gene lookup returns CDR1 LGHNA and CDR2 YNFKEQ. V was trimmed by 6 bases and J by 0 bases, leaving 11 bases between them. CDR3 length equals 14 residues. CDR3 DNA sequence: TGTGCCAGCAGACCCCTCGACTTGAACACTGAAGCTTTCTTT. Translated, it gives CASRPLDLNTEAFF.